Here is one TCR beta chain with its context. Trimming pared 5 bases from V and 5 bases from J, leaving 12 bases between. The length of the CDR3 is 14 residues. CDR1 is SGHTA, CDR2 FQGNSA, per germline. The repertoire was sequenced with immunoSEQ multiplex PCR; TCRdb's copy has only in-frame clones and lacks some. This table holds approximately 150,000 clones, approximately 90% found once. This entry comes from a study of T cell responses to AZD1222 COVID-19 vaccine. The V call is TRBV7-2, the J call TRBJ1-4; D not resolved. The sequence derives from an adult who received the AZD1222 COVID-19 vaccine. The sample in question was peripheral blood, obtained 28 days after the second AZD1222 dose. This CDR3 reads CASSPEIQNEKLFF. The CDR3 bases are TGTGCCAGCAGCCCGGAAATTCAGAATGAAAAACTGTTTTTT.